This entry concerns a single T cell receptor beta chain. This CDR3 has 13 residues. Germline CDR1 reads ENHRY; CDR2 reads SYGVKD. Between the trimmed V and J ends, which lost 7 bases and 2 bases, there was a span of 12 bases. The data belong to a study of neurological immune-mediated disorders. TCRdb used MiXCR to reprocess the 5' RACE reads, holding one entry per CDR3 protein. There are some 46,000 distinct CDR3 sequences in the sample; 4.5% occur only once, and about 6% lies in the top ten. Sequences were obtained from PBMCs. The chain recombines TRBV10-3 with TRBJ2-7; either TRBD1 or TRBD2 may fit D (5 bases each). This clonotype originated in a woman in her fifties or sixties with multiple sclerosis. CDR3 in DNA: TGTGCCATCATGGGGACGGAGACCTACGAGCAGTACTTC. Its translation: CAIMGTETYEQYF.